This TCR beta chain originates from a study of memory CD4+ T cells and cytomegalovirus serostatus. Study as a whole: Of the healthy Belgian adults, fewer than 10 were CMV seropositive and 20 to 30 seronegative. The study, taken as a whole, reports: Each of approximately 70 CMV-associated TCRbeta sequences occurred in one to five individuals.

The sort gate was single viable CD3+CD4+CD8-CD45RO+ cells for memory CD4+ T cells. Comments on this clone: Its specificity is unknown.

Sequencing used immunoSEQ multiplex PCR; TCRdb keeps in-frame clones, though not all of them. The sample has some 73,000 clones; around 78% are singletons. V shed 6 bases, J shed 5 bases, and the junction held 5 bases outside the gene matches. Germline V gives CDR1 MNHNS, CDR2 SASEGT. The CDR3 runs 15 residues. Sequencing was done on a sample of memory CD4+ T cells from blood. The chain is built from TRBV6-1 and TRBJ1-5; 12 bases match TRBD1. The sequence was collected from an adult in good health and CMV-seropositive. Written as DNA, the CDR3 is TGTGCCAGCAGCCCGGGACAGGGGGCGCATCAGCCCCAGCATTTT. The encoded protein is CASSPGQGAHQPQHF.